These 17 T cell receptor beta chains were all obtained from the same sample, sequenced in a study of T cells in Graves' hyperthyroidism and ophthalmopathy (dated by TCRdb to between 2018 and 2020). The library was made by multiplex PCR. Reads for this sample came from an Illumina HiSeq 2000. The TCR beta CDR3 regions were amplified from the RNA transcripts. The TCR CDR3 was subjected to a first round of RT-PCR using the HTBI primer set and the Qiagen OneStep RT-PCR kit. TCRdb redid the processing of the public reads, applying fastp at Q25 and MiXCR, and retained in-frame beta chains. CDR3 protein duplicates are merged, each entry listing the most common genes and DNA. This sample has 300,000 to 450,000 distinct CDR3 sequences in its table, and approximately 18% of those were observed once. The ten largest clonotypes hold around a third of the sample. The sequencing sample was made of blood. These receptors were taken from a young woman with Graves' hyperthyroidism that later progressed to Graves' ophthalmopathy.

This clonotype was seen only a few times. The CDR3, as DNA: TGCGCCAGCAGCTTACAGCCCTTGGCTAGCGGGATCTCTGGGGCCAACGTCCTGACTTTC. It codes for CASSLQPLASGISGANVLTF. The rearrangement joins TRBV5-1 to TRBJ2-6; the match to TRBD2 covers 9 bases. Trimming at V came to 2 bases and at J to 0 bases, leaving 12 bases not matched to a gene. The CDR3 extends over 20 amino acids. Germline-derived CDR1 and CDR2 are SGHRS and YFSETQ.

This chain links TRBV2 with TRBJ2-2; D is unresolved. This CDR3 region has 15 residues. The ends were cut back, 5 bases at V and 0 bases at J, with 10 bases in the middle. CDR1 is SNHLY, CDR2 FYNNEI, per germline. This CDR3 is CASSRHIANTGELFF. CDR3 DNA: TGTGCCAGCAGTAGGCATATTGCGAACACCGGGGAGCTGTTTTTT. Combining the CDR3 with reference TRBV2 and TRBJ2-2 gives the whole variable domain EPEVTQTPSHQVTQMGQEVILRCVPISNHLYFYWYRQILGQKVEFLVSFYNNEISEKSEIFDDQFSVERPDGSNFTLKIRSTKLEDSAMYFCASSRHIANTGELFFGEGSRLTVL.

The V and J genes are TRBV7-9 and TRBJ2-1; 11 bases are a match to TRBD1. V shed 4 bases and J 0 bases; nucleotides not matched to a gene: 8. The CDR3 extends over 18 amino acids. Germline V gives CDR1 SEHNR, CDR2 FQNEAQ (reference sequence). The CDR3: CASSSFRDRGISYNEQFF. CDR3 DNA sequence: TGTGCCAGCAGCTCGTTCCGGGACAGGGGGATCTCCTACAATGAGCAGTTCTTC.

The J gene is TRBJ1-5, the V gene TRBV19, with no clear D. V was clipped by 6 bases and J by 0 bases, with 12 bases between them. This CDR3 spans 15 amino acids. Germline CDR1 reads LNHDA; CDR2 reads SQIVND (reference sequence). CDR3 residues: CASRDTAYSNQPQHF. For the CDR3, the DNA is TGTGCCAGTAGAGACACAGCGTATAGCAATCAGCCCCAGCATTTT.

This clonotype was found many times. V gene TRBV7-2 combines with J gene TRBJ1-1; TRBD1 aligns across 7 bases. In germline, CDR1 is SGHTA, CDR2 FQGNSA. The CDR3 has 15 amino acids. Trimming cost V 8 bases and J 8 bases; bases outside gene matches: 17. CDR3 sequence reads: CASQRDPGGGMEAFF. In DNA form, the CDR3 reads TGTGCCAGCCAGAGAGATCCAGGGGGAGGAATGGAAGCTTTCTTT.

This clonotype was seen just once. This sequence joins TRBV7-8 and TRBJ2-1; D unresolved. The germline V gene encodes CDR1 SGHVS and CDR2 FQNEAQ. CDR3 size: 13 residues. Trimming left V 1 base short and J 5 bases short, with 6 bases between. CDR3 loop: CASSLDKNNEQFF. In nucleotides, the CDR3 is TGTGCCAGCAGCTTAGACAAAAACAATGAGCAGTTCTTC.

There are many counts of this clonotype. The chain uses TRBV6-1 and TRBJ1-1, with D perhaps matching TRBD1 (5 bases). This CDR3 contains 17 residues. CDR1 and CDR2 from the germline V gene are MNHNS and SASEGT. V was shortened by 6 bases and J by 3 bases, with 23 bases between the two germline ends. The CDR3: CASSRISPGGVDTEAFF. The CDR3 DNA reads TGTGCCAGCAGCCGAATTAGCCCGGGGGGGGTCGACACTGAAGCTTTCTTT.

This clonotype was seen just once. The chain uses TRBV6-2 or TRBV6-3 and TRBJ2-4; the D gene could be TRBD1 or TRBD2 (5 bases each). The germline CDR1 and CDR2 sequences are MNHEY and SVGEGT. This CDR3 comprises 16 residues. Trimming removed 5 bases at V and 4 bases at J, with 18 bases between. CDR3 protein: CASSPRVGDGKNIQYF. CDR3 nucleotides: TGTGCCAGCAGTCCCAGGGTAGGGGACGGAAAAAACATTCAGTACTTC.

The chain recombines TRBV4-2 with TRBJ1-2; TRBD1 matches at 7 bases. Losses at the gene ends were 0 bases for V and 4 bases for J; bases not matched to a gene: 8. This CDR3 contains 16 residues. From germline, CDR1 is LGHNA and CDR2 YNFKEQ. CDR3: CASSQDVRGGGYGYTF. The DNA for the CDR3 is TGTGCCAGCAGCCAAGATGTCAGGGGGGGCGGCTATGGCTACACCTTC.

This clonotype has ten or more counts. This sequence joins TRBV12-3 or TRBV12-4 and TRBJ1-1; 11 bases fit TRBD1. The CDR3 length is 15 residues. The J segment lost 6 bases and the V segment lost 3 bases, leaving 6 bases of the junction unmatched. The CDR3 protein is CASSFMDRGLAEAFF. CDR3 bases: TGTGCCAGCAGTTTCATGGACAGGGGGCTGGCTGAAGCTTTCTTT.

This clonotype occurred many times. The rearrangement uses TRBV11-2 and TRBJ2-1, with 8 bases that match TRBD2. Germline CDR1 reads SGHAT; CDR2 reads FQNNGV. The J segment lost 4 bases and the V segment lost 5 bases, leaving 10 bases of the junction unmatched. This CDR3 is built from 16 residues. Here the CDR3 DNA reads TGTGCCAGCAGCCCAGAGGGACTAGAGCTATACAATGAGCAGTTCTTC. It codes for CASSPEGLELYNEQFF. The full variable domain, its missing parts supplied by reference TRBV11-2 and TRBJ2-1, is EAGVAQSPRYKIIEKRQSVAFWCNPISGHATLYWYQQILGQGPKLLIQFQNNGVVDDSQLPKDRFSAERLKGVDSTLKIQPAKLEDSAVYLCASSPEGLELYNEQFFGPGTRLTVL.

Here the CDR3 reads CASSLGGSLSYEQYF. CDR3 bases: TGTGCCAGCAGCTTAGGAGGCAGCCTCTCCTACGAGCAGTACTTC. The chain has TRBV7-2 and TRBJ2-7, with D hard to call. CDR1 SGHTA and CDR2 FQGNSA come from the germline V gene. The CDR3 length is 15 residues. The ends were cut back, 1 base at V and 0 bases at J, with 10 bases in the middle.

This clonotype came up many times. The chain uses TRBV12-3 or TRBV12-4 and TRBJ2-3; the D gene is possibly TRBD2 (5 bases). V lost 3 bases and J lost 2, with 9 bases in between. This CDR3 is built from 14 residues. This CDR3 is CASSFASYTDTQYF. Here the CDR3 DNA reads TGTGCCAGCAGTTTCGCTAGCTACACAGATACGCAGTATTTT.

This chain joins TRBV6-1 and TRBJ2-1, with 10 bases lining up with TRBD2. The length of the CDR3 is 15 residues. CDR1 is MNHNS, CDR2 SASEGT, per germline. V lost 5 bases to trimming and J lost 5 bases; unmatched junction nucleotides: 6. The CDR3 loop is CASSSLSGGDNEQFF. In DNA, the CDR3 is TGTGCCAGCAGTTCGCTCAGCGGGGGGGACAATGAGCAGTTCTTC.

This clonotype was seen many times. The chain couples TRBV28 to TRBJ2-7; 10 positions match TRBD1. V shed 8 bases, J shed 2 bases, and the junction held 6 bases outside the gene matches. The CDR3 covers 14 residues. Germline CDR1 reads MDHEN; CDR2 reads SYDVKM. The CDR3 loop reads CASDSGTGAYEQYF. The CDR3 coding sequence is TGTGCCAGCGATAGTGGGACAGGGGCCTACGAGCAGTACTTC.

This rearrangement joins TRBV4-1 to TRBJ2-7; the D gene is possibly TRBD1 (6 bases). The CDR3 length is 13 residues. From germline, CDR1 is MGHRA and CDR2 YSYEKL. Deletions cut 0 bases from V and 6 bases from J, with 9 bases between. CDR3 DNA: TGCGCCAGCAGCCAAGAGGACAGAAGCGAGCAGTACTTC. Translating it yields CASSQEDRSEQYF.

This clonotype was seen a few times. This chain uses TRBV6-1 with TRBJ2-1; 10 bases are a match to TRBD1. The CDR3 sequence is 15 residues long. Germline V gene data show CDR1 as MNHNS and CDR2 as SASEGT. Trimming at V came to 7 bases and at J to 4 bases, leaving 7 bases not matched to a gene. CDR3 residues: CASNDGTGDYNEQFF. For the CDR3, the DNA is TGTGCCAGCAACGACGGGACAGGGGATTACAATGAGCAGTTCTTC.